This T cell receptor (beta chain) was profiled in a study of blood T cell repertoires in COVID-19. The CDR3 length is 14 residues. The protocol was immunoSEQ multiplex PCR, while the TCRdb copy is restricted to in-frame clones and leaves out a portion. The data hold 250,000 to 350,000 clones, with around 87% observed a single time. Sequenced sample: PBMCs or T cells enriched from blood (not recorded which). The receptor comes from a woman under 30 with acute COVID-19. The V gene is TRBV21-1, the J gene TRBJ1-1; no DNA check was done on the table's D call, TRBD1. TRBV21-1 is deemed a pseudogene. CDR3: CASSKEWDSTEAFF. In DNA form, the CDR3 reads TGTGCCAGCAGCAAAGAGTGGGACAGCACTGAAGCTTTCTTT.